The 3 T cell receptor beta chains listed next were all sequenced from one sample in a study of human T cells and chemical hapten exposure. MiXCR was run by TCRdb on the 5' RACE reads, yielding one entry per CDR3 protein. The table records about 140,000 distinct CDR3 sequences, 3.5% to 5% of them present only once. Unfractionated whole blood yielded the extracted total RNA. The receptors derive from a female donor in good health.

This clonotype has at least ten counts. The chain joins TRBV6-4 to TRBJ2-2; the D is unclear. V shed 0 bases and J shed 5 bases, with 16 bases lying between them. Per germline, CDR1 MRHNA and CDR2 SNTAGT. This CDR3 region has 17 residues. The CDR3 DNA follows: TGTGCCAGCAGTGACTCGTCATTCGGACGGTTGACCGGGGAGCTGTTTTTT. It yields the protein CASSDSSFGRLTGELFF.

The sample holds a few counts of this clonotype. The genes are TRBV9 and TRBJ2-3; perhaps TRBD2 as D (6 bases). CDR1 and CDR2 from the germline V gene are SGDLS and YYNGEE. This CDR3 region has 20 residues. Trimming took off 4 bases at V and 1 base at J, with 28 bases between the two ends. CDR3 DNA sequence: TGTGCCAGCAGCTTGTGGGTGGAGGGGCTCTGGTCCTCTGGCACAGATACGCAGTATTTT. It translates to CASSLWVEGLWSSGTDTQYF.

This chain links TRBV4-3 with TRBJ2-2, with D possibly TRBD2 on 5 matching bases. The CDR3 sequence is 16 residues long. V was clipped by 2 bases and J by 5 bases, with 15 bases between them. Germline CDR1 reads LGHNA; CDR2 reads YSLEER. DNA for the CDR3: TGCGCCAGCAGCCAATCTCCAACCTCGGGGACCGGGGAGCTGTTTTTT. Protein sequence: CASSQSPTSGTGELFF.